The 32 T cell receptor beta chains given below trace back to one sample, sequenced in a study of regulatory T cells in long-lasting Graves disease. The time point was: persistent/refractory GD, antithyroid drugs over 5 years with positive TRAb. Extracted RNA from PBMCs served as the source of the TCR library. Building the TCR beta libraries relied on iRepertoire HTBI primers, and CDR3 regions underwent Arm-PCR. From the multiplex PCR reads, TCRdb called clonotypes with MiXCR, one entry per CDR3 protein. The sample lists some 370,000 distinct CDR3 sequences, around 20% occurring once. The sample in question was peripheral blood mononuclear cells (PBMCs), obtained when the disease was refractory, from a patient treated with antithyroid drugs. The origin of the receptors is a female donor with Graves disease.

This clonotype was seen many times. The chain combines TRBV2 with TRBJ2-4; 7 bases line up with TRBD1. The V gene end was trimmed by 7 bases and the J gene end by 8 bases; junction bases not matched to a gene: 8. This CDR3 is built from 13 residues. Per the germline V gene, CDR1 is SNHLY and CDR2 is FYNNEI. CDR3 amino acids: CASNDRATDIQYF. The DNA for the CDR3 is TGTGCCAGCAACGACAGGGCAACGGACATTCAGTACTTC.

In its sample, this clonotype was seen many times. This chain joins TRBV12-3 or TRBV12-4 and TRBJ2-7, with D perhaps matching TRBD2 (6 bases). The V end was cut by 3 bases, the J end by 1 base, with 10 bases between. The CDR3 spans 14 residues. The chain's CDR3 is CASSFGSGSYEQYF. CDR3 sequence (DNA): TGTGCCAGCAGTTTTGGTAGCGGATCCTACGAGCAGTACTTC.

This chain uses TRBV27 with TRBJ2-2; D possibly corresponds to TRBD1 (7 bases). The germline V and J ends were trimmed by 3 bases and 4 bases, with 12 bases remaining between them. Germline values: CDR1 MNHEY, CDR2 SMNVEV (reference sequence). The CDR3 runs to 15 residues. The CDR3 region has the DNA TGTGCCAGCAGTTTCGGGCAGGGGGGCACCGGGGAGCTGTTTTTT. This gives the protein CASSFGQGGTGELFF.

There are many counts of this clonotype. This rearrangement joins TRBV30 to TRBJ1-2, with 9 bases identical to TRBD1. Germline loops: CDR1 GTSNPN, CDR2 SVGIG (reference sequence). After removal of 3 bases from V and 4 bases from J, the junction contained 6 bases not matched to a gene. The CDR3 length is 14 residues. CDR3 bases: TGTGCCTGGAGGGGACAGGGCGGCCCCTATGGCTACACCTTC. Amino acid sequence: CAWRGQGGPYGYTF.

The J gene is TRBJ2-2, the V gene TRBV4-1; no definite D call. This CDR3 spans 15 amino acids. Germline V CDR1 and CDR2: MGHRA, YSYEKL. V was trimmed by 3 bases and J by 2 bases, leaving 10 bases between them. The CDR3 reads CASSHAKGNTGELFF. In DNA, the CDR3 is TGCGCCAGCAGCCACGCCAAGGGAAACACCGGGGAGCTGTTTTTT.

This clonotype was picked up a small number of times. The rearrangement uses TRBV10-3 and TRBJ2-7; no reliable D call. The CDR3 has 14 residues. Germline V gene sequence: CDR1 ENHRY, CDR2 SYGVKD. Trimming removed 0 bases from V and 3 bases from J, with 9 bases in between. CDR3: CAISESNSDYEQYF. CDR3 nucleotides: TGTGCCATCAGTGAGTCGAATTCGGACTACGAGCAGTACTTC.

In this sample, this clonotype turned up many times. CDR3 protein: CASGYSGRETQYF. The CDR3 DNA reads TGTGCCAGCGGATATAGCGGGAGAGAGACCCAGTACTTC. V gene TRBV12-3 or TRBV12-4 combines with J gene TRBJ2-5; 9 bases are shared with TRBD2. V shed 8 bases, J shed 4 bases, and the junction held 5 bases outside the gene matches. This CDR3 comprises 13 residues.

This sequence joins TRBV20-1 and TRBJ2-7; 8 nucleotides match TRBD1. In germline, CDR1 is DFQATT, CDR2 SNEGSKA (reference sequence). V shed 6 bases and J 0 bases; nucleotides not matched to a gene: 7. This CDR3 spans 14 amino acids. The CDR3 spells CSAESDRDSYEQYF. The CDR3 coding sequence is TGCAGTGCCGAGTCGGACAGGGACTCCTACGAGCAGTACTTC.

A few counts support this clonotype. V usage is TRBV6-5 and J usage is TRBJ1-5; no reliable D call. Trimming shortened V by 2 bases and J by 3 bases, and 14 bases separated the two germline ends. This CDR3 is 16 amino acids long. The germline gives CDR1 MNHEY, CDR2 SVGAGI. As DNA, the CDR3 is TGTGCCAGCAGTTACCCTGGGGAGAATCCCAATCAGCCCCAGCATTTT. The encoded protein is CASSYPGENPNQPQHF.

The chain combines TRBV12-3 or TRBV12-4 with TRBJ2-7; 10 bases agree with TRBD2. V lost 5 bases to trimming and J lost 3 bases; unmatched junction nucleotides: 7. CDR3 length: 15 residues. Here the CDR3 DNA reads TGTGCCAGCAGTAATCCGGGACTAGCGATCTACGAGCAGTACTTC. Translation gives CASSNPGLAIYEQYF.

This clonotype appeared many times. This chain links TRBV27 with TRBJ1-1; 7 bases fit TRBD1. V shed 6 bases, J shed 1 base, and the junction held 14 bases outside the gene matches. This CDR3 spans 17 amino acids. Germline values: CDR1 MNHEY, CDR2 SMNVEV (reference sequence). The CDR3 is CASRQRTGIGGNTEAFF. CDR3 nucleotide sequence: TGTGCCAGCAGGCAACGGACAGGCATTGGGGGGAACACTGAAGCTTTCTTT.

Remarks on this clonotype: This may come from a read error, since a much larger clone is one base off. The chain is built from TRBV5-1 and TRBJ1-6, with a possible D match to TRBD1 (5 bases). This CDR3 has 14 residues. Deletions cut 5 bases from V and 8 bases from J, with 14 bases between. Germline V gene sequence: CDR1 SGHRS, CDR2 YFSETQ. The CDR3 coding sequence is TGCGCCAGCAGGGACAAAGGAGGAGATTCACCCCTCCACTTT. Amino acid sequence: CASRDKGGDSPLHF. Based on the CDR3 plus reference TRBV5-1 and TRBJ1-6, the full variable domain is KAGVTQTPRYLIKTRGQQVTLSCSPISGHRSVSWYQQTPGQGLQFLFEYFSETQRNKGNFPGRFSGRQFSNSRSEMNVSTLELGDSALYLCASRDKGGDSPLHFGNGTRLTVT.

The chain joins TRBV6-2 or TRBV6-3 to TRBJ2-7, with D perhaps matching TRBD1 (6 bases). The germline CDR1 and CDR2 sequences are MNHEY and SVGEGT. V lost 8 bases to trimming and J lost 5 bases, with 19 bases between them. This CDR3 is 14 amino acids long. The CDR3 loop reads CASSKGHRVDEQYF. Here the CDR3 DNA reads TGTGCCAGCTCAAAAGGGCACAGGGTCGACGAGCAGTACTTC.

This clonotype was seen repeatedly, ten times or more. The chain links TRBV30 to TRBJ2-2; D tentatively fits TRBD1 or TRBD2 (5 bases each). CDR1 is GTSNPN, CDR2 SVGIG, per germline (reference sequence). V was cut by 1 base and J by 5 bases, with 8 bases left in between. CDR3 length: 13 amino acids. The DNA for the CDR3 is TGTGCCTGGAGTGCGAGGGGTACCGGGGAGCTGTTTTTT. It codes for CAWSARGTGELFF.

This clonotype came up many times. The chain links TRBV12-3 or TRBV12-4 to TRBJ2-5, with 8 nucleotides matching TRBD1. V lost 2 bases and J lost 4; bases outside the gene matches: 3. The CDR3 runs 14 residues. CDR3 nucleotides: TGTGCCAGCAGTTTATCAGACAGGGGAGAGACCCAGTACTTC. Protein sequence: CASSLSDRGETQYF.

The chain links TRBV6-4 to TRBJ1-1; tentatively, D is TRBD1 (6 bases). The V gene lost 3 bases and the J gene lost 4 bases, with 12 bases spanning the gap. Germline V gives CDR1 MRHNA, CDR2 SNTAGT. This CDR3 has 14 amino acids. This CDR3 is CASSEMGGGTEAFF. CDR3 bases: TGTGCCAGCAGTGAAATGGGGGGCGGCACTGAAGCTTTCTTT.

In its sample, this clonotype was seen many times. This rearrangement joins TRBV3-1 to TRBJ2-5, with TRBD2 matching over 10 bases. This CDR3 region has 17 residues. CDR1 and CDR2 from the germline V gene are LGHDT and YNNKEL (reference sequence). V gave up 1 base and J gave up 5 bases; unmatched junction bases: 10. The CDR3 loop is CASSQARSGRADETQYF. CDR3 bases: TGTGCCAGCAGCCAAGCTCGGAGCGGGAGGGCCGACGAGACCCAGTACTTC.

The chain combines TRBV2 with TRBJ2-2, with 11 nucleotides matching TRBD2. With V trimmed by 7 bases and J by 2 bases, 3 bases remained unmatched. The CDR3 has 15 residues. From germline, CDR1 is SNHLY and CDR2 FYNNEI. The CDR3 is CASMGLAVNTGELFF. The CDR3, as DNA: TGTGCCAGCATGGGACTAGCGGTCAACACCGGGGAGCTGTTTTTT.

The rearrangement uses TRBV5-1 and TRBJ2-3; 10 nucleotides match TRBD2. Germline V gives CDR1 SGHRS, CDR2 YFSETQ. J lost 3 bases, V lost 5 bases, and 12 bases had no gene match. CDR3 size: 17 residues. CDR3 sequence (DNA): TGCGCCAGCAGGGGCCGGGCTAGCGGGAGAGTAACAGATACGCAGTATTTT. Amino acid sequence: CASRGRASGRVTDTQYF.

This clonotype was detected many times. This chain connects TRBV6-1 to TRBJ1-1; tentative D call: TRBD1 (5 bases). V lost 3 bases to trimming and J lost 8 bases, with 7 bases between them. This CDR3 has 11 amino acids. Germline V gene sequence: CDR1 MNHNS, CDR2 SASEGT. As DNA, the CDR3 is TGTGCCAGCAGTGACTGGGGGGAAGCTTTCTTT. It yields the protein CASSDWGEAFF.

This clonotype was recorded at least ten times. The junction does not match germline at one end; this may be a read error. The genes are TRBV7-8 and TRBJ1-1; D possibly corresponds to TRBD1 (5 bases). CDR1 is SGHVS and CDR2 is FQNEAQ in the germline V gene. The CDR3 has 15 amino acids. Written as DNA, the CDR3 is TGTGCCAGCAGCTTTTCCGGGACGGTGAACACTGAAGCTTCCTTT. Its translation is CASSFSGTVNTEASF.

This clonotype was counted at least ten times. CDR3 nucleotide sequence: TGTGCCAGCAGCTTGCAAAAGCGAACCGGGGAGCTGTTTTTT. Encoded protein: CASSLQKRTGELFF. The chain employs TRBV7-2 and TRBJ2-2; D unresolved. The germline V gene has CDR1 SGHTA and CDR2 FQGNSA. V dropped 3 bases and J dropped 5 bases, with 10 bases sitting between them. This CDR3 has 14 amino acids. The whole variable domain, remainder taken from reference TRBV7-2 and TRBJ2-2, is GAGVSQSPSNKVTEKGKDVELRCDPISGHTALYWYRQSLGQGLEFLIYFQGNSAPDKSGLPSDRFSAERTGGSVSTLTIQRTQQEDSAVYLCASSLQKRTGELFFGEGSRLTVL.

This clonotype has only a few counts. The DNA for the CDR3 is TGTGCCACCAGCAGAGTTGGGGGGACTTTTTATGGCTACACCTTC. This codes for CATSRVGGTFYGYTF. This chain connects TRBV15 to TRBJ1-2; a weak D match, TRBD1 (5 bases). Trimming took off 1 base at V and 5 bases at J, with 14 bases between the two ends. The CDR3 sequence is 15 residues long. Per germline, CDR1 LNHNV and CDR2 YYDKDF (reference sequence).

This clonotype was recorded many times. J is TRBJ2-5 and V is TRBV6-1; 12 bases align to TRBD1. CDR3 size: 17 residues. From germline, CDR1 is MNHNS and CDR2 SASEGT. J gave up 5 bases and V 5 bases, and 12 bases lay outside the gene matches. CDR3 protein: CASSPGTGGATAETQYF. The CDR3 DNA sequence: TGTGCCAGCAGTCCCGGGACAGGGGGCGCGACGGCCGAGACCCAGTACTTC.

Points on this clonotype: Just one base apart from a much larger clone, this may be a read error. The chain carries TRBV29-1 and TRBJ2-5; D unclear. This CDR3 spans 12 amino acids. With 1 base removed from V and 9 bases from J, the gap between germline ends came to 12 bases. Germline lookup yields CDR1 SQVTM and CDR2 ANQGSEA. The CDR3 here is CSVEGDGKAQYF. CDR3 sequence (DNA): TGCAGCGTTGAAGGGGATGGAAAGGCCCAGTACTTC.

This clonotype was detected many times. The chain recombines TRBV27 with TRBJ2-7, with 7 bases that match TRBD1. CDR1 and CDR2 (germline): MNHEY, SMNVEV (reference sequence). The V segment lost 0 bases and the J segment 6 bases; nucleotides outside the gene matches: 8. CDR3 length: 15 residues. CDR3: CASSLSTGTLGEQYF. CDR3 DNA sequence: TGTGCCAGCAGTTTATCGACAGGGACCCTGGGCGAGCAGTACTTC.

The V and J genes are TRBV27 and TRBJ1-2; D ambiguous. In germline, CDR1 is MNHEY, CDR2 SMNVEV (reference sequence). The CDR3 spans 15 residues. In DNA, the CDR3 is TGTGCATCAAGTCCGGCGGGAAAGGGAGTATATGGCTACACCTTC. Its translation is CASSPAGKGVYGYTF.

Regarding this clonotype: A read error is possible here, since a much larger clone lies one base away. The V call is TRBV20-1, the J call TRBJ2-7; 14 bases align to TRBD2. This CDR3 region has 14 residues. Germline lookup yields CDR1 DFQATT and CDR2 SNEGSKA (reference sequence). The CDR3 sequence is CIELPGLAGDEQYF. CDR3 DNA: TGCATTGAACTCCCGGGACTAGCGGGAGACGAGCAGTACTTC.

This clonotype appeared many times. J is TRBJ1-2 and V is TRBV12-3 or TRBV12-4; D is ambiguous. The CDR3 loop spans 15 amino acids. Trimming removed 2 bases from V and 4 bases from J, with 14 bases in between. CDR3 bases: TGTGCCAGCAGTTTAAATAGGGCCAGGTCCTATGGCTACACCTTC. This encodes CASSLNRARSYGYTF.

This chain uses TRBV18 with TRBJ1-4; D might be TRBD1 (5 bases). Germline V gene lookup returns CDR1 KGHSH and CDR2 LQKENI. There are 17 residues in the CDR3. V lost 0 bases and J lost 2, with 13 bases in between. The CDR3 is CASSPPGGDATNEKLFF. CDR3 in DNA: TGTGCCAGCTCACCACCGGGCGGGGACGCGACTAATGAAAAACTGTTTTTT.

This clonotype turned up a few times. The chain recombines TRBV29-1 with TRBJ1-2; D remains unclear. The V and J ends lost 6 bases and 8 bases respectively, with 16 bases between them. Germline loops: CDR1 SQVTM, CDR2 ANQGSEA. The CDR3 consists of 12 residues. Here the CDR3 reads CSVSDGGVGYTF. The CDR3 DNA reads as TGCAGCGTATCGGACGGTGGAGTCGGCTACACCTTC.

This clonotype has a handful of counts. The chain recombines TRBV7-2 with TRBJ1-2, with D maybe TRBD1 (5 bases). V lost 5 bases, J lost 0 bases, and 16 bases lay in between. CDR3 length: 16 amino acids. Germline V lookup: CDR1 SGHTA, CDR2 FQGNSA. The CDR3 DNA is TGTGCCAGCAGCCTTGTGGGGGTCACGACTAACTATGGCTACACCTTC. Protein: CASSLVGVTTNYGYTF.